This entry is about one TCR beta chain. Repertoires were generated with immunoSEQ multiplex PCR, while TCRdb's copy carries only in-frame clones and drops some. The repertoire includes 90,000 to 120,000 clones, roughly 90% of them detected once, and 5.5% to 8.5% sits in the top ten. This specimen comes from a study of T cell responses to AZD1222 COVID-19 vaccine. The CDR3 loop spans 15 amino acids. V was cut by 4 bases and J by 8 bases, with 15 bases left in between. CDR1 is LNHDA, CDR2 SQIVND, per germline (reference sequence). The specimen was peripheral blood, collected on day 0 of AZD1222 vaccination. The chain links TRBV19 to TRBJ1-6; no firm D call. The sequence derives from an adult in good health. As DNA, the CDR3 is TGTGCCAGTAGTACGCAGGCGGTAAGGCATTCACCCCTCCACTTT. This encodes CASSTQAVRHSPLHF.